This paragraph reports one T cell receptor (beta chain). This sample also contains other DNA sequences that code for the same CDR3. Time point in this sample: baseline, week 1 (first vaccination visit). Indicated treatment: pre-vaccination baseline after standard-of-care therapy. Each of the donors came in with new WHO grade 3 or 4 astrocytomas that were IDH1-mutant and ATRX-lost. CDR3 size: 13 residues. V lost 0 bases, J lost 4 bases, and 6 bases lay in between. Looked up from germline, CDR1 is SGDLS and CDR2 is YYNGEE. This specimen comes from a study of a mutant IDH1 vaccine in newly diagnosed glioma. Study background: Averaging around 42 years of age, treated patients were around 60% male and roughly 38% female. Earlier care involved radiotherapy, temozolomide, or both, and the majority received both.

Produced via immunoSEQ multiplex PCR; TCRdb's table is partial and in-frame only. The sample carries about 27,000 clones, 93% recorded once. The genes are TRBV9 and TRBJ2-3; D not certain. The sequence derives from a man between 35 and 55 years old with glioma. Sample: PBMCs, taken from a glioma patient treated with radiotherapy, temozolomide or both. The CDR3 sequence is CASSVGSPDTQYF. The DNA for the CDR3 is TGTGCCAGCAGCGTAGGTAGTCCAGATACGCAGTATTTT.